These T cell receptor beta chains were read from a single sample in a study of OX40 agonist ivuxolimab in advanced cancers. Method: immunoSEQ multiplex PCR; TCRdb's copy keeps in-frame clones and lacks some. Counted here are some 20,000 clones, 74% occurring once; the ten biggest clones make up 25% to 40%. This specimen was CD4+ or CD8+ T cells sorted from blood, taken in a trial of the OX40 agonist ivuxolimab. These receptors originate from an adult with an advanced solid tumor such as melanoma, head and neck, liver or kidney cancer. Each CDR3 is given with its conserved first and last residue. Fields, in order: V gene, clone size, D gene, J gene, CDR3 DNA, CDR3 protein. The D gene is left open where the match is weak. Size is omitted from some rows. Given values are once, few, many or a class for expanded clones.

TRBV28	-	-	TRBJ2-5	TGTGCCAGCAGTTTCAGGCTGGGCAGGGGACAAGAGACCCAGTACTTC	CASSFRLGRGQETQYF
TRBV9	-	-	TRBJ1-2	TGTGCCAGCAGCGTAGGGCCGGACTATGGCTACACCTTC	CASSVGPDYGYTF
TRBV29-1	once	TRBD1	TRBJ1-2	TGCAGCGTTCGGACAGGGGACCCCAAGATCCATGGCTACACCTTC	CSVRTGDPKIHGYTF
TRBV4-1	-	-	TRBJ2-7	TGCGCCAGCAGCCAAGATACTAGCCAAACCTACGAGCAGTACTTC	CASSQDTSQTYEQYF
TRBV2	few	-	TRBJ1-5	TGTGCCAGCAGGATGGAGAATCAGCCCCAGCATTTT	CASRMENQPQHF
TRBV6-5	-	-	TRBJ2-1	TGTGCCAGCAGTTACCCCCCGTCCTACAATGAGCAGTTCTTC	CASSYPPSYNEQFF
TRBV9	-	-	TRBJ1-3	TGTGCCAGCAGCGCGGCGACAGGTTATGGAAACACCATATATTTT	CASSAATGYGNTIYF
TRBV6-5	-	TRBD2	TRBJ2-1	TGTGCCAGCAGTCCTAGCGGGGACTCCTACAATGAGCAGTTCTTC	CASSPSGDSYNEQFF
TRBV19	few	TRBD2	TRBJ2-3	TGTGCCAGTTCTAGCGGGGATTTCACAGATACGCAGTATTTT	CASSSGDFTDTQYF
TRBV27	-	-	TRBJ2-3	TGTGCCAGCAGTTTAACAGTTGTTGCAGATACGCAGTATTTT	CASSLTVVADTQYF
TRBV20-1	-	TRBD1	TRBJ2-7	TGCAGTTCCCGGGACAGCTACGAGCAGTACTTC	CSSRDSYEQYF
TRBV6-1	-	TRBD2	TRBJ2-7	TGTGCCAGCAGTGCGGTAGCGGGAATGAACGAGCAGTACTTC	CASSAVAGMNEQYF
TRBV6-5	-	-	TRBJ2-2	TGTGCCAGCAGTTACGGGGAAGGGGAGCTGTTTTTT	CASSYGEGELFF
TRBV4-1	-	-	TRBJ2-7	TGCGCCAGCAGCCAAGGCGGCCAGGGGTCCGACGAGCAGTACTTC	CASSQGGQGSDEQYF
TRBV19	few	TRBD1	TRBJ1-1	TGTGCCAGCAGGGGGCTAGGGGTTGAAGCTTTCTTT	CASRGLGVEAFF
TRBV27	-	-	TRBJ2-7	TGTGCCAGCAGTTACCCCGGATCCTACGAGCAGTACTTC	CASSYPGSYEQYF
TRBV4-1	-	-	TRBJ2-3	TGCGCCAGCAGCCAAGTAGTGACCTCTAGCACAGATACGCAGTATTTT	CASSQVVTSSTDTQYF
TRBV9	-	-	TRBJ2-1	TGTGCCAGCAGCGCCGGGCAGGCGACGCATAACAATGAGCAGTTCTTC	CASSAGQATHNNEQFF
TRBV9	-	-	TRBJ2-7	TGTGCCAGCAGCCAACTGGCGGGATCCTACGAGCAGTACTTC	CASSQLAGSYEQYF
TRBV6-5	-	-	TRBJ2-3	TGTGCCAGCAGTCTGGGACGGCTCCCGGATACGCAGTATTTT	CASSLGRLPDTQYF
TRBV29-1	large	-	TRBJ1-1	TGCAGCGTTCCCCAAGACAGTCGAGAAGCTTTCTTT	CSVPQDSREAFF
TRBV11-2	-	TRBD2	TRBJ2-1	TGTGCCAGCAGCATCGGACTAGTGGCTGAGCAGTTCTTC	CASSIGLVAEQFF
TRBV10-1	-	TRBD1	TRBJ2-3	TGCGCCAGCAGCTCCGGGACAGGGCGCACAGATACGCAGTATTTT	CASSSGTGRTDTQYF
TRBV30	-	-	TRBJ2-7	TGTGCCTGGAGTGTAGGGGCGGGTTCCTACGAGCAGTACTTC	CAWSVGAGSYEQYF
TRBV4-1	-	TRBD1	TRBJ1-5	TGCGCCAGCAGCCAAGACCCCACAGGGGGACAGCCCCAGCATTTT	CASSQDPTGGQPQHF
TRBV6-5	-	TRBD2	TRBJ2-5	TGTGCCAGCAGCCCGGGAGGCCCCCAAGAGACCCAGTACTTC	CASSPGGPQETQYF
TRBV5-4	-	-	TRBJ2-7	TGTGCCAGCAGCTTGGGGGTTGAATCCTACGAGCAGTACTTC	CASSLGVESYEQYF
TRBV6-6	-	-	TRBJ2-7	TGTGCCAGCAGTTACTCGATTCCCGATCTCTACGAGCAGTACTTC	CASSYSIPDLYEQYF
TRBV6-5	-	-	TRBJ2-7	TGTGCCAGCAGTTTTCGTAACCTCGACGAGCAGTACTTC	CASSFRNLDEQYF
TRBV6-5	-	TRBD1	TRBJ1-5	TGTGCCAGCAGCCCGGGGCAGGGGGTAGGACAGCCCCAGCATTTT	CASSPGQGVGQPQHF
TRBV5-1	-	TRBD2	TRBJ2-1	TGCGCCAGCAGCCCCGAGGGCGGGGGTCCAAATGAGCAGTTCTTC	CASSPEGGGPNEQFF
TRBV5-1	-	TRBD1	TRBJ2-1	TGCGCCAGCAGCCCAATACAGGGGGCGGGTAATGAGCAGTTCTTC	CASSPIQGAGNEQFF
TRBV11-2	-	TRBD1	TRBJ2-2	TGTGCCAGCAGGACTACAGGGGGAACCGGGGAGCTGTTTTTT	CASRTTGGTGELFF
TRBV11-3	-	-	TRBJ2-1	TGTGCCAGCACCCCCCGGGAATCCAATGAGCAGTTCTTC	CASTPRESNEQFF
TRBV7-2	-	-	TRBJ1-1	TGTGCCAGCAGCGGCAGCTCGAACACTGAAGCTTTCTTT	CASSGSSNTEAFF
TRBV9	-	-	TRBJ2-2	TGTGCCAGCAGCGTGACCGGCGACACCGGGGAGCTGTTTTTT	CASSVTGDTGELFF
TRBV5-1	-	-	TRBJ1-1	TGCGCCAGCAGCCGCGCCCTTGGGGAGAACACTGAAGCTTTCTTT	CASSRALGENTEAFF
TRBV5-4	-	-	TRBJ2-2	TGTGCCAGCAGCTTGAACGGGGTCGGAGGGGAGCTGTTTTTT	CASSLNGVGGELFF
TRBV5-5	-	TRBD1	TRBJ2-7	TGTGCCAGCAGCTTGCTGACAGGGGGCATCAACGAGCAGTACTTC	CASSLLTGGINEQYF
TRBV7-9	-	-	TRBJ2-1	TGTGCCAGCAGCTACGGGACAAACTACAATGAGCAGTTCTTC	CASSYGTNYNEQFF
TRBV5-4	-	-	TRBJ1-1	TGTGCCAGCTCCAGGGAGCCCTCCTCCGAAGCTTTCTTT	CASSREPSSEAFF
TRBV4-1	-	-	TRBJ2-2	TGCGCCAGCAGCCAAGAGCCCGGCTATCTAGCAGCCACCGGGGAGCTGTTTTTT	CASSQEPGYLAATGELFF
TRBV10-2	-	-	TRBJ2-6	TGCGCCAGCAGCCACGGACTGGCCTGGTCTGGGGCCAACGTCCTGACTTTC	CASSHGLAWSGANVLTF
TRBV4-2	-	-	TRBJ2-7	TGTGCCAGCAGCCAAGAGACCGACTCCCTTTTCTACGAGCAGTACTTC	CASSQETDSLFYEQYF
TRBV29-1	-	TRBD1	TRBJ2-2	TGCAGCGCTGGGGACAGGGAAACCGGGGAGCTGTTTTTT	CSAGDRETGELFF
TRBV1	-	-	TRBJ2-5	TGCACCAGCCCCATAGAGACCCAGTACTTC	CTSPIETQYF
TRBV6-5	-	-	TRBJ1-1	TGTGCCAGCAGTCCGGGGGGATACACTGAAGCTTTCTTT	CASSPGGYTEAFF
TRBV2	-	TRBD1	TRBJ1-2	TGTGCCAGCAGTAACCGGGACAGCTCGGATGCGGTCTATGGCTACACCTTC	CASSNRDSSDAVYGYTF
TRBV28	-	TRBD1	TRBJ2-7	TGTGCCAGCAGTCCCCGTCCCGGGACAGGGCCCTACGAGCAGTACTTC	CASSPRPGTGPYEQYF
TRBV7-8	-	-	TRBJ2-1	TGTGCCAGCAGCATCCCAGGGGGGAGCTCCTACAATGAGCAGTTCTTC	CASSIPGGSSYNEQFF
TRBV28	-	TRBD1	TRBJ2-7	TGTGCCAGCTCCGGGACAGGGATCTACGAGCAGTACTTC	CASSGTGIYEQYF
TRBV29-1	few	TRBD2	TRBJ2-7	TGCAGCGCTGGGGAGGGGAGCTCCTACGAGCAGTACTTC	CSAGEGSSYEQYF
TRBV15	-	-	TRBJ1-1	TGTGCCACCAGCAGAGTTCAGGACACTGAAGCTTTCTTT	CATSRVQDTEAFF
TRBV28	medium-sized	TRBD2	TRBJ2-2	TGTGCCAGCAGTTCCCTCGGTAGCGGGACCGCCGGGGAGCTGTTTTTT	CASSSLGSGTAGELFF
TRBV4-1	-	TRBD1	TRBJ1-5	TGCGCCAGCAGCCAAGATTTGACAGGGATTTATCAGCCCCAGCATTTT	CASSQDLTGIYQPQHF
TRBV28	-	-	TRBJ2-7	TGTGCCAGCAAGGAGACGCAATCCCTATACGAGCAGTACTTC	CASKETQSLYEQYF
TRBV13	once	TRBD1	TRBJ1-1	TGTGCCAGCAGGATCACAGGGGGGGATACTGAAGCTTTCTTT	CASRITGGDTEAFF
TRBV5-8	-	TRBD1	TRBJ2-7	TGTGCCAGCAGCCAAGGGACAGCCGCCTACGAGCAGTACTTC	CASSQGTAAYEQYF
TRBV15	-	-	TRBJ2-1	TGTGCCACCAGCAAAGAGGCGCCCTACAATGAGCAGTTCTTC	CATSKEAPYNEQFF